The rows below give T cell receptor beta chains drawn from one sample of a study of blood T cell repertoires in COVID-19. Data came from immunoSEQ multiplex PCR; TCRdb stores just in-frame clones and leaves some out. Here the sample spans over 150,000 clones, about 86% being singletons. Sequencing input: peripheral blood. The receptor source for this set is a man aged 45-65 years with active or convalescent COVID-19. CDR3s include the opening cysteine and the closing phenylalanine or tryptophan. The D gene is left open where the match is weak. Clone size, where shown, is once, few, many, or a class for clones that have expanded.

cdr3_aa: CSARQSPYEQYF; cdr3_nt: TGCAGCGCCCGACAGAGCCCCTACGAGCAGTACTTC; cdr3_length: 12; d_call: -; j_call: TRBJ2-7; v_call: TRBV29-1; clone_size: -
cdr3_aa: CASSEARLAQTNEKLFF; cdr3_nt: TGTGCCAGCAGTGAAGCCCGTTTAGCGCAAACTAATGAAAAACTGTTTTTT; cdr3_length: 17; d_call: -; j_call: TRBJ1-4; v_call: TRBV6-1; clone_size: -
cdr3_aa: CASSPQGARNSPLHF; cdr3_nt: TGTGCCAGCTCTCCCCAGGGGGCGCGGAATTCACCCCTCCACTTT; cdr3_length: 15; d_call: TRBD1; j_call: TRBJ1-6; v_call: TRBV18; clone_size: -
cdr3_aa: CASSPTGELFF; cdr3_nt: TGTGCCAGCAGCCCTACCGGGGAGCTGTTTTTT; cdr3_length: 11; d_call: -; j_call: TRBJ2-2; v_call: TRBV3-1/TRBV3-2; clone_size: -
cdr3_aa: CASSGQGARYEQYF; cdr3_nt: TGTGCCAGTAGTGGACAGGGGGCGCGATACGAGCAGTACTTC; cdr3_length: 14; d_call: TRBD1; j_call: TRBJ2-7; v_call: TRBV19; clone_size: -
cdr3_aa: CASSLQRPNEQFF; cdr3_nt: TGTGCCAGCAGCCTCCAGCGCCCCAATGAGCAGTTCTTC; cdr3_length: 13; d_call: -; j_call: TRBJ2-1; v_call: TRBV5-4; clone_size: -
cdr3_aa: CASRTIAGGRYEQYF; cdr3_nt: TGTGCCAGCAGAACAATAGCGGGAGGGCGGTACGAGCAGTACTTC; cdr3_length: 15; d_call: TRBD2; j_call: TRBJ2-7; v_call: TRBV11-2; clone_size: -
cdr3_aa: CASSLTGATDTQYF; cdr3_nt: TGTGCCAGTAGTCTAACAGGGGCCACAGATACGCAGTATTTT; cdr3_length: 14; d_call: TRBD1; j_call: TRBJ2-3; v_call: TRBV19; clone_size: once
cdr3_aa: CASSLAGTGLTDTQYF; cdr3_nt: TGCGCCAGCAGCTTGGCCGGGACAGGGTTAACAGATACGCAGTATTTT; cdr3_length: 16; d_call: TRBD1; j_call: TRBJ2-3; v_call: TRBV5-1; clone_size: once
cdr3_aa: CASSFGGNNEQFF; cdr3_nt: TGTGCCAGCAGCTTTGGCGGTAACAATGAGCAGTTCTTC; cdr3_length: 13; d_call: -; j_call: TRBJ2-1; v_call: TRBV7-9; clone_size: few
cdr3_aa: CASSTGNNQPQHF; cdr3_nt: TGTGCCAGCAGTACAGGGAACAATCAGCCCCAGCATTTT; cdr3_length: 13; d_call: -; j_call: TRBJ1-5; v_call: TRBV6-5; clone_size: -
cdr3_aa: CASSYDGSKHEQYF; cdr3_nt: TGTGCCAGCAGTTACGACGGGAGTAAGCATGAGCAGTACTTC; cdr3_length: 14; d_call: -; j_call: TRBJ2-7; v_call: TRBV6-5; clone_size: -
cdr3_aa: CASSTNGGTNEKLFF; cdr3_nt: TGTGCCAGCAGTACGAATGGGGGCACTAATGAAAAACTGTTTTTT; cdr3_length: 15; d_call: -; j_call: TRBJ1-4; v_call: TRBV2; clone_size: -
cdr3_aa: CATSSSDRNYGYTF; cdr3_nt: TGTGCCACCAGCAGCTCCGACAGAAACTATGGCTACACCTTC; cdr3_length: 14; d_call: -; j_call: TRBJ1-2; v_call: TRBV15; clone_size: -
cdr3_aa: CASSSGLEETQYF; cdr3_nt: TGTGCCAGCAGCTCGGGACTAGAAGAGACCCAGTACTTC; cdr3_length: 13; d_call: TRBD2; j_call: TRBJ2-5; v_call: TRBV5-5; clone_size: few
cdr3_aa: CASSRQGASNEKLFF; cdr3_nt: TGTGCCAGCAGTAGACAGGGGGCGTCTAATGAAAAACTGTTTTTT; cdr3_length: 15; d_call: TRBD1; j_call: TRBJ1-4; v_call: TRBV28; clone_size: -